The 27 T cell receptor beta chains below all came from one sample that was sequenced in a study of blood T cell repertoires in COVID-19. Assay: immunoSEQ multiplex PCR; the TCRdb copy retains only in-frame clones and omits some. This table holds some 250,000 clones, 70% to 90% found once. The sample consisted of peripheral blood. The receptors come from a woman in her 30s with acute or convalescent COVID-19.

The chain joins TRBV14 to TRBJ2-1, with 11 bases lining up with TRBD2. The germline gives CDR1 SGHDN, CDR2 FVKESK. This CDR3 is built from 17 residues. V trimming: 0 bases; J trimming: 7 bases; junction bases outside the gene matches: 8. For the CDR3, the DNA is TGTGCCAGCAGCCAAGATCTGGGGACTAGCGGAGATAATGAGCAGTTCTTC. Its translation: CASSQDLGTSGDNEQFF.

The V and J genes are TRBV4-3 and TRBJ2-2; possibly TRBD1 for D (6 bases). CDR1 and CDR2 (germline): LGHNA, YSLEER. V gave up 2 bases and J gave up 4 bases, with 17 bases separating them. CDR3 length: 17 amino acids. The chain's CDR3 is CASSQTGTTGLTGELFF. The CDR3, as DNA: TGCGCCAGCAGCCAAACCGGGACCACAGGGCTCACCGGGGAGCTGTTTTTT.

CDR3 sequence: CASRDTGTSPGELFF. The CDR3 DNA follows: TGTGCCAGCAGGGACACCGGGACTAGCCCCGGGGAGCTGTTTTTT. The chain couples TRBV7-2 to TRBJ2-2; 9 positions agree with TRBD2. This CDR3 is 15 amino acids long. J gave up 6 bases and V 6 bases, and 8 bases lay outside the gene matches. Germline V lookup: CDR1 SGHTA, CDR2 FQGNSA.

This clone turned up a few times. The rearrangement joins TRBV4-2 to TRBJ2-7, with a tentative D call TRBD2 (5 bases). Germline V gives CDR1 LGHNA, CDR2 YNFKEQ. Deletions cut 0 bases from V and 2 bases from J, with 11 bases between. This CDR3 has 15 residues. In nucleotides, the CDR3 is TGTGCCAGCAGCCAAGATTTGGAGGCACCCTACGAGCAGTACTTC. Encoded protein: CASSQDLEAPYEQYF.

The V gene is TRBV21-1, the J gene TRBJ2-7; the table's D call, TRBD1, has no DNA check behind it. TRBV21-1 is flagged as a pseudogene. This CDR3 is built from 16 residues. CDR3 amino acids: CASSKDPTGISYEQYF. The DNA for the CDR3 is TGTGCCAGCAGCAAAGATCCGACAGGTATATCCTACGAGCAGTACTTC.

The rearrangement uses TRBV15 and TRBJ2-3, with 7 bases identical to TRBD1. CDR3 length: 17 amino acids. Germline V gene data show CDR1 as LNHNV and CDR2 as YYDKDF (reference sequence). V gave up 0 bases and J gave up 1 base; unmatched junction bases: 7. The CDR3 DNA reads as TGTGCCACCAGCAGAGACAAGACAGGGTTAGGCACAGATACGCAGTATTTT. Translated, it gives CATSRDKTGLGTDTQYF.

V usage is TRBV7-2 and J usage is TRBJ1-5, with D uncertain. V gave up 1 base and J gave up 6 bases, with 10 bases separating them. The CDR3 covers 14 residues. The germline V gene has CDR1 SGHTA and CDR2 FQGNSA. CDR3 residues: CASSLGQVGQPQHF. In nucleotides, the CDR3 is TGTGCCAGCAGCTTAGGTCAGGTTGGTCAGCCCCAGCATTTT.

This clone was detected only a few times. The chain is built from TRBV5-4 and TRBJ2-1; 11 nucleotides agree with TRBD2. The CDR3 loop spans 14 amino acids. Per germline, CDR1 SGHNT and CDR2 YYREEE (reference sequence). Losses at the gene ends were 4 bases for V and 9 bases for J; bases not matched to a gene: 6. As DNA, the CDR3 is TGTGCCAGCAGCACTAGCGGGAGCTCCCCTGAGCAGTTCTTC. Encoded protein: CASSTSGSSPEQFF. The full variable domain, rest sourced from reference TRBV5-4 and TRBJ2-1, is ETGVTQSPTHLIKTRGQQVTLRCSSQSGHNTVSWYQQALGQGPQFIFQYYREEENGRGNFPPRFSGLQFPNYSSELNVNALELDDSALYLCASSTSGSSPEQFFGPGTRLTVL.

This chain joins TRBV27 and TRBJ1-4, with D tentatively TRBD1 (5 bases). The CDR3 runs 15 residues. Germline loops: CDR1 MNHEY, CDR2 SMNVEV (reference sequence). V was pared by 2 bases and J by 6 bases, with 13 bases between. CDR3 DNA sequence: TGTGCCAGCAGTTTAAGGGCCCAGGGTTATGAAAAACTGTTTTTT. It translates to CASSLRAQGYEKLFF.

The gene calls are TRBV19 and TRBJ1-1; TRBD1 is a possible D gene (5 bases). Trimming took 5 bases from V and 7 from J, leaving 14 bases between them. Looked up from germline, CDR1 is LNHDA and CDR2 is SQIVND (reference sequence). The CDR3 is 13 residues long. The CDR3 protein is CASSPLTQGEAFF. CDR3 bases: TGTGCCAGTAGTCCCTTAACCCAGGGTGAAGCTTTCTTT. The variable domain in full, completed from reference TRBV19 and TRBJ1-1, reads DGGITQSPKYLFRKEGQNVTLSCEQNLNHDAMYWYRQDPGQGLRLIYYSQIVNDFQKGDIAEGYSVSREKKESFPLTVTSAQKNPTAFYLCASSPLTQGEAFFGQGTRLTVV.

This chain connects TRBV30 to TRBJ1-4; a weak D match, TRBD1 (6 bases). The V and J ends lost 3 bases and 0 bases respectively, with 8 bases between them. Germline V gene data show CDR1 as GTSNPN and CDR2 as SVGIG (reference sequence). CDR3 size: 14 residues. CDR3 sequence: CAWRQGPTNEKLFF. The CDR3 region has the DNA TGTGCCTGGAGACAGGGCCCAACTAATGAAAAACTGTTTTTT.

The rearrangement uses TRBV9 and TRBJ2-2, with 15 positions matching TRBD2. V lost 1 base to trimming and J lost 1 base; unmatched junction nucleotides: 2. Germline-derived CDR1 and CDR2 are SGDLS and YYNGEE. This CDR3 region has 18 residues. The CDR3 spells CASSVLGLAGGNTGELFF. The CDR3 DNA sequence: TGTGCCAGCAGCGTATTGGGACTAGCGGGGGGGAACACCGGGGAGCTGTTTTTT.

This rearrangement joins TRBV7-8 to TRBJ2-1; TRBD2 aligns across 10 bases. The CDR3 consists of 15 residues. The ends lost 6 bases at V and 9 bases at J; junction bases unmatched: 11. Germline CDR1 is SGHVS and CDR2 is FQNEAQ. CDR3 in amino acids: CASSHGSSGRSEQFF. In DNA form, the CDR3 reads TGTGCCAGCAGTCACGGGTCTAGCGGGAGAAGTGAGCAGTTCTTC.

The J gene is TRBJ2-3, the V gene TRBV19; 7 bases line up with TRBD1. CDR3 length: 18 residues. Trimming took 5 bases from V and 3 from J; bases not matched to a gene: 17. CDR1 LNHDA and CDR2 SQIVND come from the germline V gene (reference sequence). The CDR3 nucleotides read TGTGCCAGTAGTTCGAATGGGCTAATGGGACAGAATACAGATACGCAGTATTTT. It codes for CASSSNGLMGQNTDTQYF.

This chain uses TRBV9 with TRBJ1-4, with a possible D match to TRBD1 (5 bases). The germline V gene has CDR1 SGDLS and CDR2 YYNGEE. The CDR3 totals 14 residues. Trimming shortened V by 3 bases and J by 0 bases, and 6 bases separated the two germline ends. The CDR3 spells CASSATATNEKLFF. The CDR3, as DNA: TGTGCCAGCAGCGCGACAGCAACTAATGAAAAACTGTTTTTT. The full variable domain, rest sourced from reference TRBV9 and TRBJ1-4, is DSGVTQTPKHLITATGQRVTLRCSPRSGDLSVYWYQQSLDQGLQFLIQYYNGEERAKGNILERFSAQQFPDLHSELNLSSLELGDSALYFCASSATATNEKLFFGSGTQLSVL.

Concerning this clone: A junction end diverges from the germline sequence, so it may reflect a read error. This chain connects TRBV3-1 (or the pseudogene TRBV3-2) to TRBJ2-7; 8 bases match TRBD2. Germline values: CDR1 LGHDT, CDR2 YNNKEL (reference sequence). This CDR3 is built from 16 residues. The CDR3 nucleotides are TGTGCCAGCAGCCAAAAGCCGCGGGGGGTAGCGGGCCCCCTCACTTTC. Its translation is CASSQKPRGVAGPLTF.

CDR3 DNA: TGTGCCAGCAGCTCGAGGACAGGGGGCGCGGCGAACACCGGGGAGCTGTTTTTT. Its translation is CASSSRTGGAANTGELFF. J is TRBJ2-2 and V is TRBV7-6, with 11 bases aligning to TRBD1. The CDR3 runs to 18 residues. In germline, CDR1 is SGHVS, CDR2 FNYEAQ. Unmatched junction bases numbered 7, after V lost 4 bases and J lost 0 bases.

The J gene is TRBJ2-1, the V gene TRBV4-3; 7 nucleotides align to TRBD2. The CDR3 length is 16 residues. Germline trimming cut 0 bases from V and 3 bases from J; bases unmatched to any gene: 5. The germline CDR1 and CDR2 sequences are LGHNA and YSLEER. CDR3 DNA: TGCGCCAGCAGCCAAGATCGCGGGAGATTCTACAATGAGCAGTTCTTC. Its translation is CASSQDRGRFYNEQFF.

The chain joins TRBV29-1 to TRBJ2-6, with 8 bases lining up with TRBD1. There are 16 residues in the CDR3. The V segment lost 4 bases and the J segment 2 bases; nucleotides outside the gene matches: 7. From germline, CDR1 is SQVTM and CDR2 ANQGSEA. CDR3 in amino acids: CSVGTGNVAGANVLTF. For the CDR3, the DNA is TGCAGCGTTGGGACAGGGAACGTAGCTGGGGCCAACGTCCTGACTTTC. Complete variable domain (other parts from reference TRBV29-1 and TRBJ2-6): SAVISQKPSRDICQRGTSLTIQCQVDSQVTMMFWYRQQPGQSLTLIATANQGSEATYESGFVIDKFPISRPNLTFSTLTVSNMSPEDSSIYLCSVGTGNVAGANVLTFGAGSRLTVL.

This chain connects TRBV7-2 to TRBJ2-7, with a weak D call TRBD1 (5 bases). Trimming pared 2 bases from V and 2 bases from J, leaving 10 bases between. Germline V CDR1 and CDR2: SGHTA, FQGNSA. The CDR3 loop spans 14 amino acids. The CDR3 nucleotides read TGTGCCAGCAGCTTATTTTTAGGGGCCTACGAGCAGTACTTC. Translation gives CASSLFLGAYEQYF.

The CDR3 is CASRPRVGQGEETQYF. CDR3 sequence (DNA): TGTGCCAGCAGGCCGCGAGTGGGACAGGGGGAAGAGACCCAGTACTTC. The rearrangement links TRBV6-6 to TRBJ2-5, with 11 bases fitting TRBD1. After removal of 6 bases from V and 3 bases from J, the junction contained 9 bases not matched to a gene. Germline V gene lookup returns CDR1 MNHNY and CDR2 SVGAGI (reference sequence). This CDR3 comprises 16 residues.

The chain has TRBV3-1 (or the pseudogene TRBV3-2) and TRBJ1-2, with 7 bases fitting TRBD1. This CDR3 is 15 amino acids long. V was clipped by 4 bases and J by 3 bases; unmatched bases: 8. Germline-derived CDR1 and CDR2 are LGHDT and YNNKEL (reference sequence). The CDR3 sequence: CASSPQQGSYYGYTF. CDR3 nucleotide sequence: TGTGCCAGCAGCCCCCAACAGGGGTCCTACTATGGCTACACCTTC.

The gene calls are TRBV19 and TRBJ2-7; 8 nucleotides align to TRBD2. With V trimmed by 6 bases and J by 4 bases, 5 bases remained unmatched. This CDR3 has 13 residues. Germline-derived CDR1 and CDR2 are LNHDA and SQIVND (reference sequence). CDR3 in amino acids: CASRTAGGYEQYF. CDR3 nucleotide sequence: TGTGCCAGTAGGACCGCGGGAGGATACGAGCAGTACTTC.

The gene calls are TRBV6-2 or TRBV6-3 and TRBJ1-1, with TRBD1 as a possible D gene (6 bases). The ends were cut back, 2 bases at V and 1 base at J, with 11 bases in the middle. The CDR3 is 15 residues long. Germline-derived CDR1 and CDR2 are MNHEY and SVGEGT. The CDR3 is CASSYADRRNTEAFF. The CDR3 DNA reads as TGTGCCAGCAGTTACGCCGACAGGCGGAACACTGAAGCTTTCTTT.

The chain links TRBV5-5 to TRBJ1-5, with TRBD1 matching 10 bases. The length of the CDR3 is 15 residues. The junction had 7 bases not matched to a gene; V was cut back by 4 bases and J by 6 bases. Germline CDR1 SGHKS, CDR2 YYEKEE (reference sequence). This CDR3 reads CASSTGTGEGQPQHF. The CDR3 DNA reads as TGTGCCAGCAGCACCGGGACAGGGGAAGGTCAGCCCCAGCATTTT.

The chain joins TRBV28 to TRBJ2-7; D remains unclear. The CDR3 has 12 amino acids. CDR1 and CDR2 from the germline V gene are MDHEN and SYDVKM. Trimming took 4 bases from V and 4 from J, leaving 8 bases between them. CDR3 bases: TGTGCCAGCAGTTACGGGTCATACGAGCAGTACTTC. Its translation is CASSYGSYEQYF.

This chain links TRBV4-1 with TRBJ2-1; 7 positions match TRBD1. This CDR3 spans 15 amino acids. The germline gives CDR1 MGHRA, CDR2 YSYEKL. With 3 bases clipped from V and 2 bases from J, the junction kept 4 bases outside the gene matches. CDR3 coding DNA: TGCGCCAGCAGCCATCGGGACAGCGCCTACAATGAGCAGTTCTTC. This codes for CASSHRDSAYNEQFF.